A single T cell receptor beta chain is shown here with its context. Its cognate antigen has yet to be identified. Base qualities are not at hand, and no much larger clone is one base apart. These data originate in a study of blood T cell repertoires in COVID-19 (dated by TCRdb to 2020 to 2022). Concerning the study at large: Samples from collaborators originated in the United States, Italy and Spain and spanned both the acute and convalescent phases of COVID-19. The material from the prospective study consisted of cDNA or gDNA derived from T cells, B-cell-depleted T cells, or PBMCs. Deeply sampled blood TCRbeta repertoires from subjects exposed to, actively infected with, or recovered from COVID-19 were included in the dataset. The repertoires were made available in a free public database intended to serve as a resource for research on the immune response to SARS-CoV-2. The samples were drawn from the first 160 participants of the ongoing ImmuneRACE study and from 1,254 subjects provided by 6 global collaborators. Sample metadata almost always included a de-identified subject ID, COVID-19 status, age in years and sex. Where available, HLA class I and class II types were taken from metadata supplied by the sample provider and were not determined by assay-based typing. The investigation overall reported the following: The quantity of clinical and demographic metadata differed by source and by participant and was supplied without curation.

TCRbeta CDR3 regions were amplified from genomic DNA using the immunoSEQ Assay, a bias-controlled multiplex PCR. In the paper's pipeline: The number of nucleated cells in each sample was estimated by amplification of reference gene primers within the assay. To quantify the absolute abundance of each unique TCRbeta CDR3 rearrangement, sequence reads were collapsed and filtered. For each sample, productive Simpson clonality was calculated as the square root of Simpson's diversity index over productive rearrangements. TCRdb holds this immuneACCESS table with in-frame rearrangements only. Some clones are missing; in checked studies, unresolved V genes explain under half, and the rest has no known cause. Clone size and the V and J calls come from that table; the DNA yielded D and trimming. The sample data list about 300,000 clones, and 88% of these were observed just once. Approximately 1.6% of the sample rests with the top ten.

From the germline V gene (reference sequence), CDR1 is LNHNV and CDR2 is YYDKDF. From V the trimming removes 1 base and from J it removes 4 bases, while the gene matches leave 5 bases of the junction unaccounted for. The CDR3 has 16 amino acids, counting the end cysteine and phenylalanine. Kept here is only the CDR3 DNA, which spans 48 bases and is read in frame from base 1. At one collaborating source in Seattle, patients were enrolled during active infection and were followed longitudinally through the course of disease. The collaborating institutions used their own protocols to collect whole blood in K2EDTA tubes. For TCRbeta analysis, collaborator samples were shipped as frozen whole blood, as isolated PBMCs, or as DNA extracted from either sample type.

The receptor was isolated from a woman in her twenties or thirties with COVID-19, enrolled during active disease. What was sequenced was peripheral blood. The chain is made from TRBV15 and TRBJ2-5, with 11 junctional bases fitting TRBD1. The CDR3 sequence is CATSRAGQGGLETQYF. The DNA sequence reads TGTGCCACCAGCAGAGCGGGACAGGGGGGTTTAGAGACCCAGTACTTC.